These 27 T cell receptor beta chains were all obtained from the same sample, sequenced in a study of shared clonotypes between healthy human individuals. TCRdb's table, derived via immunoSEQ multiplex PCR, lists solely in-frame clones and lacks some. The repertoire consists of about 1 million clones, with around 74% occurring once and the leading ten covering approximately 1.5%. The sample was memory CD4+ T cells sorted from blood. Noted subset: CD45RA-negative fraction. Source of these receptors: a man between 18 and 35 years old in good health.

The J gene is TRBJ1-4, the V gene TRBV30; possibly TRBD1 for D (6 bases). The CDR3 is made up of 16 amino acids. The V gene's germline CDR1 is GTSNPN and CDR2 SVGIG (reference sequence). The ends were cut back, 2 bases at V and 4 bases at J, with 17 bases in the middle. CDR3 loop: CAWSPLATGLNEKLFF. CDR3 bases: TGTGCCTGGAGTCCCCTAGCGACAGGCCTTAATGAAAAACTGTTTTTT.

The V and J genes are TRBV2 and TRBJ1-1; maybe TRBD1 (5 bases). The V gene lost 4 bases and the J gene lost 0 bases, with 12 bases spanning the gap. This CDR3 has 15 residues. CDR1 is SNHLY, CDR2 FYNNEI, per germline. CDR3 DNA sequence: TGTGCCAGCAGTGTACGGGGGGTAATGAACACTGAAGCTTTCTTT. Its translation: CASSVRGVMNTEAFF.

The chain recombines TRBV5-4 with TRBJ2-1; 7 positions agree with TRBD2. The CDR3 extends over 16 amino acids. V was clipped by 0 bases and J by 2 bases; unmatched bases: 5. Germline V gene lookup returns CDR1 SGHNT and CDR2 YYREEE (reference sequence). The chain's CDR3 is CASSLVPSGAYNEQFF. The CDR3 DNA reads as TGTGCCAGCAGCTTGGTCCCTAGCGGAGCCTACAATGAGCAGTTCTTC.

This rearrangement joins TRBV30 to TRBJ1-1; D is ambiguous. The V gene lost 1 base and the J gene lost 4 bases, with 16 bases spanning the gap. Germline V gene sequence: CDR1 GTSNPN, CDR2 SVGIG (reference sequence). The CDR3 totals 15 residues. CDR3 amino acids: CAWSALTGFATEAFF. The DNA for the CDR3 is TGTGCCTGGAGTGCCCTAACGGGATTTGCCACTGAAGCTTTCTTT. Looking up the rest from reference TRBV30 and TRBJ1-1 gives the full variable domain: SQTIHQWPATLVQPVGSPLSLECTVEGTSNPNLYWYRQAAGRGLQLLFYSVGIGQISSEVPQNLSASRPQDRQFILSSKKLLLSDSGFYLCAWSALTGFATEAFFGQGTRLTVV.

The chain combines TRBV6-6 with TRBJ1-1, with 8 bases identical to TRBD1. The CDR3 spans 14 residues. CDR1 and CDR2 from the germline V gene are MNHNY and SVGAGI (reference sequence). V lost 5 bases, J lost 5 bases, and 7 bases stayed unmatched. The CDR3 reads CASSGGTGETEAFF. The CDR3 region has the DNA TGTGCCAGCAGTGGAGGGACAGGAGAAACTGAAGCTTTCTTT.

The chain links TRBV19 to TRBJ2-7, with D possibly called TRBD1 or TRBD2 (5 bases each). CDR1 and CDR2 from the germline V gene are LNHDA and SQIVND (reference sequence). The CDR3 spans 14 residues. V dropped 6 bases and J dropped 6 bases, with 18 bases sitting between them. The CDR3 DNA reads TGTGCCAGTAGCCGAGAGGGGTTAGGCGGCGAGCAGTACTTC. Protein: CASSREGLGGEQYF. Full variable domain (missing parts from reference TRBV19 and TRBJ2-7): DGGITQSPKYLFRKEGQNVTLSCEQNLNHDAMYWYRQDPGQGLRLIYYSQIVNDFQKGDIAEGYSVSREKKESFPLTVTSAQKNPTAFYLCASSREGLGGEQYFGPGTRLTVT.

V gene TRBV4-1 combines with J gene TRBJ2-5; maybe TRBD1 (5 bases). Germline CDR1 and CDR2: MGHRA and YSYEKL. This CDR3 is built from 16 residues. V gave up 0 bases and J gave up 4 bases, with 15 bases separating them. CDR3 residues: CASSQDPQGVGETQYF. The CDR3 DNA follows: TGCGCCAGCAGCCAAGATCCCCAGGGTGTGGGAGAGACCCAGTACTTC.

The CDR3, as DNA: TGTGCCACCAGCAGCCGCCTAAACACCGGGGAGCTGTTTTTT. Its protein product is CATSSRLNTGELFF. J is TRBJ2-2 and V is TRBV15, with no clear D. The V end lost 3 bases, the J end lost 2 bases, and 7 bases lay between the germline ends. The CDR3 is 14 residues long. Germline V gene lookup returns CDR1 LNHNV and CDR2 YYDKDF (reference sequence).

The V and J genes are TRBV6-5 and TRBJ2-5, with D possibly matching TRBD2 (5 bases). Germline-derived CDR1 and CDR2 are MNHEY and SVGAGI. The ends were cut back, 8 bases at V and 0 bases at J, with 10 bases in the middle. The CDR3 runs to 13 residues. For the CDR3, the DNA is TGTGCCAGCCGCTCGGGGAACCAAGAGACCCAGTACTTC. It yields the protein CASRSGNQETQYF.

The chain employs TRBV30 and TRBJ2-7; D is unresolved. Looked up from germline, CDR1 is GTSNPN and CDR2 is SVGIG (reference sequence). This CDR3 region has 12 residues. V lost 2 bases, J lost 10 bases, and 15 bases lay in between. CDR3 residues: CAWSISAGFQYF. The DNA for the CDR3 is TGTGCCTGGAGTATATCCGCAGGCTTTCAGTACTTC.

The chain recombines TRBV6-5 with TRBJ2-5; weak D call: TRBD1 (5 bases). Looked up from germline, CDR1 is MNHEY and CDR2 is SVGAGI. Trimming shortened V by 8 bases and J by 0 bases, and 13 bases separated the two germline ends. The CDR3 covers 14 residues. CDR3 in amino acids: CASGNRRYQETQYF. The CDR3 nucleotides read TGTGCCAGCGGCAACAGGCGTTACCAAGAGACCCAGTACTTC.

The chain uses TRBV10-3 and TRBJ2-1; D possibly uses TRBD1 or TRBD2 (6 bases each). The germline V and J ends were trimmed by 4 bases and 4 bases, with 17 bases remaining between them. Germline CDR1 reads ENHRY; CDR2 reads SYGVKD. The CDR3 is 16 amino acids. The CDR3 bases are TGTGCCATCAGTGGAGGGGGGCCCCTGTTTTACAATGAGCAGTTCTTC. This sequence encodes CAISGGGPLFYNEQFF.

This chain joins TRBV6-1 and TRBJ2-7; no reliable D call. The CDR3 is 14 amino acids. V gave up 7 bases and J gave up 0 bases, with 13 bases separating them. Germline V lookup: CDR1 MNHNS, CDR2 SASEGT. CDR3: CASTPRSLSYEQYF. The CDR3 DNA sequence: TGTGCCAGCACCCCAAGGAGCCTCTCCTACGAGCAGTACTTC.

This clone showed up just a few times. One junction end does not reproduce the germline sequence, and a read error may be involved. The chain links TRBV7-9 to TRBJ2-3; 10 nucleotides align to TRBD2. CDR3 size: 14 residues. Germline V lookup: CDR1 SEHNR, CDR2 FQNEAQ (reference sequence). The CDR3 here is CASSLAGGQDTQYF. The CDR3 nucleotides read TGTGCCAGCAGTTTAGCGGGGGGCCAGGATACGCAGTATTTT.

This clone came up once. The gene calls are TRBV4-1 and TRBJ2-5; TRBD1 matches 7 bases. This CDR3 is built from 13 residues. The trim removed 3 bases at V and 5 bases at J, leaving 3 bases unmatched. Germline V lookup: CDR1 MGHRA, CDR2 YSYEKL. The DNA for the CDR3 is TGCGCCAGCAGCCAGACAGGGCGGGAGACCCAGTACTTC. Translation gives CASSQTGRETQYF.

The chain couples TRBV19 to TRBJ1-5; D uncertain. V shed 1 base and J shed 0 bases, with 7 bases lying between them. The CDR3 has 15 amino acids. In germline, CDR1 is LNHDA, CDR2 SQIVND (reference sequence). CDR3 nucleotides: TGTGCCAGTAGTATAGCCCTCCGTAGCAATCAGCCCCAGCATTTT. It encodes CASSIALRSNQPQHF.

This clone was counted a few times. Here the CDR3 DNA reads TGTGCCAGCAGCACAGGTGAAAGCCTCTATGGCTACACCTTC. It is translated as CASSTGESLYGYTF. V usage is TRBV6-5 and J usage is TRBJ1-2, with D tentatively TRBD1 (5 bases). From germline, CDR1 is MNHEY and CDR2 SVGAGI. The CDR3 is made up of 14 amino acids. V gave up 6 bases and J gave up 4 bases, with 15 bases separating them.

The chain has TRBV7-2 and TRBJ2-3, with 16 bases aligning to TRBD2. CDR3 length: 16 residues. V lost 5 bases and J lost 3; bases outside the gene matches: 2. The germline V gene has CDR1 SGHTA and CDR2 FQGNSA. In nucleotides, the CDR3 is TGTGCCAGCAGCACGGGACTAGCGGGAGGGACAGATACGCAGTATTTT. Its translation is CASSTGLAGGTDTQYF.

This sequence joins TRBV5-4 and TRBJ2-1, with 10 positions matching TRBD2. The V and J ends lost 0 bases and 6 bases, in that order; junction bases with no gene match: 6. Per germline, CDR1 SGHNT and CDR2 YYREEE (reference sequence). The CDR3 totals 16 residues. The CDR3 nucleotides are TGTGCCAGCAGCTTGGATAAGCGGGGGGGCCGCAATGAGCAGTTCTTC. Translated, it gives CASSLDKRGGRNEQFF.

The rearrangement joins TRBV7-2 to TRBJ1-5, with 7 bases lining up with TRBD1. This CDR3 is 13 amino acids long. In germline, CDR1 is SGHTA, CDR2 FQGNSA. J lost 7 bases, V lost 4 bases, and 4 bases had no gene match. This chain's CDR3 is CASSSKQGQPQHF. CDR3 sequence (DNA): TGTGCCAGCAGCTCGAAACAGGGGCAGCCCCAGCATTTT.

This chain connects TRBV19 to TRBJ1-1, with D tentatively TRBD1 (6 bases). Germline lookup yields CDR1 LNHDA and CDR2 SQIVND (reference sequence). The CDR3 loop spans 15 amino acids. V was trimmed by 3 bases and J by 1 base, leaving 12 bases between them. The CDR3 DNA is TGTGCCAGTAGTATTAATCAGGGGTGGAACACTGAAGCTTTCTTT. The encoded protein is CASSINQGWNTEAFF.

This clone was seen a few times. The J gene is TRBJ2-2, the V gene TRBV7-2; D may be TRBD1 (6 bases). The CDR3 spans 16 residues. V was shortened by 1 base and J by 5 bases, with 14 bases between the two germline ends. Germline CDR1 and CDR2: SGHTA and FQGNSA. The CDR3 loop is CASSLGFGGQTGELFF. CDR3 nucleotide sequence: TGTGCCAGCAGCTTAGGGTTTGGGGGCCAAACCGGGGAGCTGTTTTTT.

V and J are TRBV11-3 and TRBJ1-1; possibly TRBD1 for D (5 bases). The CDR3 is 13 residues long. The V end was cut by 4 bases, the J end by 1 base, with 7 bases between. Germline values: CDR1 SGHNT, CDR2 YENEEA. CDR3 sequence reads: CASSSGGNTEAFF. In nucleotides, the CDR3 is TGTGCCAGCAGCTCCGGGGGGAACACTGAAGCTTTCTTT. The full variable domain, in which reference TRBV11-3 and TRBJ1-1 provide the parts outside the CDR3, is EAGVVQSPRYKIIEKKQPVAFWCNPISGHNTLYWYLQNLGQGPELLIRYENEEAVDDSQLPKDRFSAERLKGVDSTLKIQPAELGDSAVYLCASSSGGNTEAFFGQGTRLTVV.

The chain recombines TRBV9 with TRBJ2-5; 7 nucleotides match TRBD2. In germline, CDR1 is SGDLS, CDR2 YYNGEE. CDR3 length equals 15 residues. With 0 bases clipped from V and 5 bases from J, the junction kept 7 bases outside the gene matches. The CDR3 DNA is TGTGCCAGCAGCGTAGGCGGGAGCTCTTGGGAGACCCAGTACTTC. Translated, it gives CASSVGGSSWETQYF.

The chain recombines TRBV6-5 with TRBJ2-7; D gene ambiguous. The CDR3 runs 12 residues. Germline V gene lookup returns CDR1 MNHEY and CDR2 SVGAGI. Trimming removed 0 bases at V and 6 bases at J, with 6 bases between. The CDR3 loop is CASSYSAGEQYF. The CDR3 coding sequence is TGTGCCAGCAGTTACTCGGCTGGCGAGCAGTACTTC.

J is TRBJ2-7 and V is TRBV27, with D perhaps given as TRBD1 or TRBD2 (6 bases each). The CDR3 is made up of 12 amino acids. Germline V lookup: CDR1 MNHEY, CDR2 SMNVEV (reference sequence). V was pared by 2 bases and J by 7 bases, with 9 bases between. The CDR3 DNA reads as TGTGCCAGCAGTTTAAGGGGGGATGAGCAGTACTTC. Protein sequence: CASSLRGDEQYF.

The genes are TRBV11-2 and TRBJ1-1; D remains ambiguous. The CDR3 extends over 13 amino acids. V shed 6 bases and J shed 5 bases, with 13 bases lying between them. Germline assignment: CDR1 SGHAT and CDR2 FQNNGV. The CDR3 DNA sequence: TGTGCCAGCAGTCCTATCATACGAACTGAAGCTTTCTTT. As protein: CASSPIIRTEAFF.